The 9 T cell receptor beta chains presented below share a single source sample, sequenced in a study of blood T cell repertoires in COVID-19. Here immunoSEQ multiplex PCR was the method, and the copy in TCRdb shows in-frame clones only, minus some. The repertoire holds around 240,000 clones, with 80% to 90% as singletons. Sequenced material: peripheral blood. All receptors come from a woman between 35 and 50 years old who had recovered from COVID-19.

The chain recombines TRBV3-1 (or the pseudogene TRBV3-2) with TRBJ1-1; 7 nucleotides align to TRBD1. V was clipped by 6 bases and J by 7 bases; unmatched bases: 11. The CDR3 runs to 14 residues. CDR1 and CDR2 (germline): LGHDT, YNNKEL (reference sequence). The CDR3: CASSHRQGSGEAFF. The CDR3 coding sequence is TGTGCCAGCAGTCATAGACAGGGTTCGGGTGAAGCTTTCTTT.

CDR3 in DNA: TGTGCCAGCAGTTTGGAGGGGGCGGATACGCAGTATTTT. Its protein product is CASSLEGADTQYF. The chain uses TRBV27 and TRBJ2-3; perhaps TRBD1 as D (7 bases). Germline CDR1 reads MNHEY; CDR2 reads SMNVEV (reference sequence). Trimming removed 3 bases from V and 6 bases from J, with 10 bases in between. CDR3 length: 13 residues.

The V gene is TRBV18, the J gene TRBJ1-3; 11 nucleotides agree with TRBD1. The junction had 11 bases not matched to a gene; V was cut back by 4 bases and J by 3 bases. The germline gives CDR1 KGHSH, CDR2 LQKENI. The CDR3 loop spans 18 amino acids. This CDR3 is CASSHSGTGGFFGNTIYF. CDR3 nucleotide sequence: TGTGCCAGCTCACACTCCGGGACAGGGGGATTTTTTGGAAACACCATATATTTT.

The chain carries TRBV5-1 and TRBJ2-1; 7 positions match TRBD2. CDR1 is SGHRS, CDR2 YFSETQ, per germline. The V and J ends lost 5 bases and 5 bases, in that order; junction bases with no gene match: 4. CDR3 length: 13 amino acids. The CDR3, as DNA: TGCGCCAGCAGTGGACTAGTTGACAATGAGCAGTTCTTC. It encodes CASSGLVDNEQFF. Using reference TRBV5-1 and TRBJ2-1 for the parts outside the CDR3, the full variable domain is KAGVTQTPRYLIKTRGQQVTLSCSPISGHRSVSWYQQTPGQGLQFLFEYFSETQRNKGNFPGRFSGRQFSNSRSEMNVSTLELGDSALYLCASSGLVDNEQFFGPGTRLTVL.

This chain joins TRBV12-3 or TRBV12-4 and TRBJ1-2, with no clear D. The CDR3 covers 13 residues. V lost 2 bases and J 5 bases, leaving 9 bases between the germline ends. The CDR3 DNA sequence: TGTGCCAGCAGTTTAAAGCAAGTATATGGCTACACCTTC. As protein: CASSLKQVYGYTF.

This chain links TRBV27 with TRBJ1-1, with 9 bases aligning to TRBD1. Germline V gives CDR1 MNHEY, CDR2 SMNVEV (reference sequence). V dropped 6 bases and J dropped 1; count of bases not matched to a gene: 6. The CDR3 runs 15 residues. The CDR3 loop reads CASRPGTGQNTEAFF. The CDR3 DNA is TGTGCCAGCAGACCCGGGACAGGGCAGAACACTGAAGCTTTCTTT.

The V gene is TRBV6-2 or TRBV6-3, the J gene TRBJ2-2; 10 bases line up with TRBD2. CDR3 size: 17 residues. Looked up from germline, CDR1 is MNHEY and CDR2 is SVGEGT. Losses at the gene ends were 6 bases for V and 7 bases for J; bases not matched to a gene: 14. The CDR3 coding sequence is TGTGCCAGCAGCACCATCAGGGCTAGCGGGAGTTACGGGGAGCTGTTTTTT. It codes for CASSTIRASGSYGELFF.

The chain carries TRBV6-5 and TRBJ2-1; the match to TRBD2 covers 11 bases. With 5 bases clipped from V and 4 bases from J, the junction kept 4 bases outside the gene matches. The germline CDR1 and CDR2 sequences are MNHEY and SVGAGI. The CDR3 runs to 15 residues. CDR3 sequence (DNA): TGTGCCAGCAGTCCCCGACTAGCGGGGTACAATGAGCAGTTCTTC. It codes for CASSPRLAGYNEQFF.

J is TRBJ1-1 and V is TRBV5-4; TRBD1 matches at 8 bases. The CDR3 runs 15 residues. The V gene end was trimmed by 2 bases and the J gene end by 4 bases; junction bases not matched to a gene: 7. Germline CDR1 is SGHNT and CDR2 is YYREEE (reference sequence). This CDR3 reads CASSLQGVFGTEAFF. The CDR3 DNA reads TGTGCCAGCAGCTTACAGGGGGTTTTCGGCACTGAAGCTTTCTTT.